This T cell receptor (beta chain) was sequenced in a study of blood T cell repertoires in COVID-19. How the authors handled the data: How many nucleated cells were present was estimated from reference gene primer amplification. Clones were read by immunoSEQ multiplex PCR, and TCRdb kept only the in-frame ones, dropping some. Clone size and the V and J calls come from that table; the DNA yielded D and trimming. The sample holds 160,000 or so clones, over 70% seen once. The CDR3 sequence is 16 residues long. Germline V gives CDR1 LNHNV, CDR2 YYDKDF (reference sequence). Trimming removed 9 bases from V and 3 bases from J; junction bases left unmatched: 7.

The sequenced sample was peripheral blood. The origin of this receptor is a man between 60 and 75 years old with acute or convalescent COVID-19. This sequence joins TRBV15 and TRBJ2-4; TRBD2 agrees at 14 bases. The CDR3 sequence: CATSGLAGGVKNIQYF. For the CDR3, the DNA is TGTGCCACGAGCGGACTAGCGGGAGGAGTCAAAAACATTCAGTACTTC.